The present TCR beta chain was sequenced within a study of blood T cell repertoires in COVID-19. Turning to the study itself: The samples span acute and convalescent COVID-19 from the United States, Italy and Spain. T cells, B-cell-depleted T cells, or PBMCs provided the cDNA or gDNA that served as material.

Trimming at V came to 6 bases and at J to 7 bases, leaving 18 bases not matched to a gene. Looked up from germline, CDR1 is MDHEN and CDR2 is SYDVKM. The CDR3 is 16 amino acids. In the authors' methods: Nucleated cell number was recorded as an estimate derived from reference gene primer amplification. This table comes from immunoSEQ multiplex PCR, and its TCRdb copy is limited to in-frame clones, with some not included. D and trimming were read from the DNA, whereas the V and J calls and clone size are those reported in that table. The sample includes around 280,000 clones, over 80% of them seen just once.

This receptor was identified in a woman in her fifties or sixties with active or convalescent COVID-19. The sequenced sample was peripheral blood. The J gene is TRBJ2-7, the V gene TRBV28; 7 positions match TRBD2. The CDR3 DNA is TGTGCCAGCAGCCCCCATGGGGAGGGATCCGAGCTAGAGCAGTACTTC. Translated: CASSPHGEGSELEQYF. Drawing the rest from reference TRBV28 and TRBJ2-7, the complete variable domain is DVKVTQSSRYLVKRTGEKVFLECVQDMDHENMFWYRQDPGLGLRLIYFSYDVKMKEKGDIPEGYSVSREKKERFSLILESASTNQTSMYLCASSPHGEGSELEQYFGPGTRLTVT.